A selection of T cell receptor beta chains follows, all from one sample in a study of blood T cell repertoires in COVID-19. Method: immunoSEQ multiplex PCR; TCRdb's copy keeps in-frame clones and lacks some. There are around 200,000 clones in the sample; approximately 87% occur only once, and approximately 4% lies in the top ten. Input material: peripheral blood. The receptors come from a young man with active or convalescent COVID-19. CDR3s include the opening cysteine and the closing phenylalanine or tryptophan. A D gene is named only where the DNA matches it firmly. Clone size is shown for a subset of rows, as once, few, many or a class of expanded clone.

j_gene: TRBJ2-2
v_gene: TRBV9
d_gene: TRBD1
abundance: .
CDR3aa: CASSTEDRGRGGELFF
CDR3nt: TGTGCCAGCAGCACGGAGGACAGGGGGCGTGGCGGGGAGCTGTTTTTT

j_gene: TRBJ2-1
v_gene: TRBV7-8
d_gene: TRBD1
abundance: .
CDR3aa: CASSSQPGQGAGEQFF
CDR3nt: TGTGCCAGCAGCTCCCAGCCGGGACAGGGGGCCGGTGAGCAGTTCTTC

j_gene: TRBJ2-7
v_gene: TRBV11-2
d_gene: TRBD2
abundance: .
CDR3aa: CASSTGGWSGRSLYEQYF
CDR3nt: TGTGCCAGCAGCACCGGGGGTTGGAGCGGGAGATCCCTCTACGAGCAGTACTTC

j_gene: TRBJ1-5
v_gene: TRBV6-2/TRBV6-3
d_gene: TRBD1
abundance: .
CDR3aa: CASSYTPGGAGNQPQHF
CDR3nt: TGTGCCAGCAGTTACACCCCAGGGGGCGCGGGCAATCAGCCCCAGCATTTT

j_gene: TRBJ2-1
v_gene: TRBV19
d_gene: TRBD2
abundance: once
CDR3aa: CASKRDPTDYNEQFF
CDR3nt: TGTGCCAGTAAGCGGGACCCTACTGATTACAATGAGCAGTTCTTC

j_gene: TRBJ1-6
v_gene: TRBV5-1
d_gene: TRBD1
abundance: .
CDR3aa: CASSSGQGNSPLHF
CDR3nt: TGCGCCAGCAGCTCGGGACAGGGGAATTCACCCCTCCACTTT

j_gene: TRBJ1-3
v_gene: TRBV7-2
d_gene: TRBD1
abundance: .
CDR3aa: CASSPFSGTGGGSGNTIYF
CDR3nt: TGTGCCAGCAGCCCCTTCTCCGGGACAGGGGGAGGATCTGGAAACACCATATATTTT

j_gene: TRBJ1-2
v_gene: TRBV9
d_gene: TRBD1
abundance: .
CDR3aa: CASSVGQGWEGYTF
CDR3nt: TGTGCCAGCAGCGTAGGACAGGGTTGGGAAGGCTACACCTTC

j_gene: TRBJ1-1
v_gene: TRBV14
d_gene: .
abundance: .
CDR3aa: CASSLLAGDITEAFF
CDR3nt: TGTGCCAGCAGCCTTCTCGCGGGGGACATCACTGAAGCTTTCTTT

j_gene: TRBJ1-2
v_gene: TRBV11-2
d_gene: .
abundance: .
CDR3aa: CASSLGTPRGYTF
CDR3nt: TGTGCCAGCAGCTTAGGGACTCCGAGGGGCTACACCTTC

j_gene: TRBJ1-2
v_gene: TRBV20-1
d_gene: .
abundance: .
CDR3aa: CSASGQPSGYGYTF
CDR3nt: TGCAGTGCAAGTGGGCAGCCTTCGGGCTATGGCTACACCTTC

j_gene: TRBJ1-1
v_gene: TRBV25-1
d_gene: TRBD1
abundance: .
CDR3aa: CASRVTGGGSFTEAFF
CDR3nt: TGTGCCAGCAGGGTGACAGGGGGCGGCTCTTTTACTGAAGCTTTCTTT

j_gene: TRBJ1-1
v_gene: TRBV7-7
d_gene: TRBD1
abundance: .
CDR3aa: CASSLQGVGNTEAFF
CDR3nt: TGTGCTAGCAGCTTACAGGGGGTAGGGAACACTGAAGCTTTCTTT

j_gene: TRBJ1-1
v_gene: TRBV5-4
d_gene: .
abundance: .
CDR3aa: CASSLGPDKNTEAFF
CDR3nt: TGTGCCAGCAGCTTGGGGCCGGACAAGAACACTGAAGCTTTCTTT

j_gene: TRBJ2-1
v_gene: TRBV24-1
d_gene: .
abundance: .
CDR3aa: CATSDLQFNNEQFF
CDR3nt: TGTGCCACCAGTGATTTGCAGTTTAACAATGAGCAGTTCTTC

j_gene: TRBJ1-5
v_gene: TRBV5-6
d_gene: TRBD1
abundance: .
CDR3aa: CASSWNRDRVVGSNQPQHF
CDR3nt: TGTGCCAGCAGCTGGAACCGGGACAGGGTCGTCGGTAGCAATCAGCCCCAGCATTTT

j_gene: TRBJ2-1
v_gene: TRBV3-1/TRBV3-2
d_gene: .
abundance: .
CDR3aa: CASSQDREFSGGNEQFF
CDR3nt: TGTGCCAGCAGCCAAGATCGAGAGTTTAGCGGCGGAAATGAGCAGTTCTTC

j_gene: TRBJ2-1
v_gene: TRBV2
d_gene: TRBD2
abundance: once
CDR3aa: CASSETSGRAYGNEQFF
CDR3nt: TGTGCCAGCAGTGAGACTAGCGGGAGGGCCTATGGCAATGAGCAGTTCTTC

j_gene: TRBJ1-3
v_gene: TRBV3-1/TRBV3-2
d_gene: .
abundance: .
CDR3aa: CASSLGHPSGNTIYF
CDR3nt: TGTGCCAGCAGCCTGGGACACCCCTCTGGAAACACCATATATTTT

j_gene: TRBJ1-1
v_gene: TRBV3-1/TRBV3-2
d_gene: .
abundance: .
CDR3aa: CASSPKMGLTNTEAFF
CDR3nt: TGTGCCAGCAGCCCGAAAATGGGACTGACGAACACTGAAGCTTTCTTT

j_gene: TRBJ1-3
v_gene: TRBV5-1
d_gene: .
abundance: .
CDR3aa: CASSLSGSRNTIYF
CDR3nt: TGCGCCAGCAGCCTCTCGGGTTCCAGAAACACCATATATTTT

j_gene: TRBJ1-4
v_gene: TRBV25-1
d_gene: TRBD1
abundance: few
CDR3aa: CASSPTGKDGNEKLFF
CDR3nt: TGTGCCAGCAGTCCGACAGGGAAAGATGGGAATGAAAAACTGTTTTTT

j_gene: TRBJ1-2
v_gene: TRBV29-1
d_gene: .
abundance: .
CDR3aa: CSVTGNDGYTF
CDR3nt: TGCAGCGTTACCGGGAACGACGGCTACACCTTC

j_gene: TRBJ1-1
v_gene: TRBV5-1
d_gene: TRBD1
abundance: .
CDR3aa: CASSKTGGGTEAFF
CDR3nt: TGCGCCAGCAGCAAAACAGGGGGAGGGACTGAAGCTTTCTTT

j_gene: TRBJ1-2
v_gene: TRBV7-9
d_gene: TRBD1
abundance: once
CDR3aa: CASTQAGQGGYGYTF
CDR3nt: TGTGCCAGCACCCAAGCCGGACAGGGAGGCTATGGCTACACCTTC

j_gene: TRBJ1-2
v_gene: TRBV30
d_gene: .
abundance: .
CDR3aa: CAWSAGDYGYTF
CDR3nt: TGTGCCTGGAGTGCCGGGGACTATGGCTACACCTTC

j_gene: TRBJ1-1
v_gene: TRBV28
d_gene: TRBD1
abundance: few
CDR3aa: CASTTGDGYTEAFF
CDR3nt: TGTGCCAGCACGACAGGGGATGGGTACACTGAAGCTTTCTTT

j_gene: TRBJ2-2
v_gene: TRBV6-5
d_gene: TRBD2
abundance: .
CDR3aa: CAITIGLAPTGELFF
CDR3nt: TGTGCCATCACCATCGGACTAGCTCCCACCGGGGAGCTGTTTTTT

j_gene: TRBJ2-6
v_gene: TRBV28
d_gene: .
abundance: .
CDR3aa: CASSSRQTSGANVLTF
CDR3nt: TGTGCCAGCAGTTCCCGACAGACCTCTGGGGCCAACGTCCTGACTTTC

j_gene: TRBJ2-5
v_gene: TRBV10-2
d_gene: .
abundance: few
CDR3aa: CASRPGQIVQETQYF
CDR3nt: TGCGCCAGCAGGCCCGGACAGATCGTCCAAGAGACCCAGTACTTC

j_gene: TRBJ1-2
v_gene: TRBV5-6
d_gene: .
abundance: .
CDR3aa: CASSRRGSDGYTF
CDR3nt: TGTGCCAGCAGCCGGCGGGGTTCGGATGGCTACACCTTC

j_gene: TRBJ2-7
v_gene: TRBV2
d_gene: .
abundance: .
CDR3aa: CASKTGSYEQYF
CDR3nt: TGTGCCAGCAAGACTGGTTCCTACGAGCAGTACTTC

j_gene: TRBJ2-5
v_gene: TRBV5-1
d_gene: TRBD2
abundance: .
CDR3aa: CASSLVPASGGPETQYF
CDR3nt: TGCGCCAGCAGCTTGGTCCCGGCTAGCGGGGGGCCAGAGACCCAGTACTTC

j_gene: TRBJ1-1
v_gene: TRBV7-9
d_gene: .
abundance: .
CDR3aa: CASSLEAGTEAFF
CDR3nt: TGTGCCAGCAGCTTAGAGGCAGGCACTGAAGCTTTCTTT

j_gene: TRBJ1-2
v_gene: TRBV2
d_gene: .
abundance: .
CDR3aa: CAGRQAFYGYTF
CDR3nt: TGTGCCGGCAGACAGGCGTTCTATGGCTACACCTTC

j_gene: TRBJ2-1
v_gene: TRBV27
d_gene: TRBD2
abundance: .
CDR3aa: CASSSREELNEQFF
CDR3nt: TGTGCCAGCAGCTCCCGGGAGGAACTAAATGAGCAGTTCTTC

j_gene: TRBJ1-1
v_gene: TRBV7-2
d_gene: TRBD1
abundance: .
CDR3aa: CASSFFRQGEAFF
CDR3nt: TGTGCCAGCAGCTTTTTTCGACAGGGGGAAGCTTTCTTT

j_gene: TRBJ2-3
v_gene: TRBV7-8
d_gene: TRBD2
abundance: .
CDR3aa: CASSLELAGGTDTQYF
CDR3nt: TGTGCCAGCAGCTTAGAGCTGGCGGGGGGTACAGATACGCAGTATTTT

j_gene: TRBJ2-6
v_gene: TRBV14
d_gene: TRBD1
abundance: .
CDR3aa: CASKRDSKISGANVLTF
CDR3nt: TGTGCCAGCAAGAGGGACAGTAAGATCTCTGGGGCCAACGTCCTGACTTTC

j_gene: TRBJ1-4
v_gene: TRBV12-5
d_gene: TRBD1
abundance: few
CDR3aa: CASGTTGEGEKLFF
CDR3nt: TGTGCTAGTGGTACAACAGGGGAAGGTGAAAAACTGTTTTTT

j_gene: TRBJ1-2
v_gene: TRBV30
d_gene: TRBD1
abundance: .
CDR3aa: CAWSPTGVGYTF
CDR3nt: TGTGCCTGGAGTCCAACAGGGGTCGGCTACACCTTC

j_gene: TRBJ1-1
v_gene: TRBV5-4
d_gene: .
abundance: .
CDR3aa: CASSLGRNTEAFF
CDR3nt: TGTGCCAGCAGCTTGGGCAGAAACACTGAAGCTTTCTTT

j_gene: TRBJ2-7
v_gene: TRBV19
d_gene: TRBD1
abundance: .
CDR3aa: CASSIPGGGYEQYF
CDR3nt: TGTGCCAGTAGTATCCCAGGGGGCGGGTACGAGCAGTACTTC

j_gene: TRBJ1-1
v_gene: TRBV5-1
d_gene: .
abundance: .
CDR3aa: CASSVDRLDTEAFF
CDR3nt: TGCGCCAGCAGCGTCGACAGGTTGGACACTGAAGCTTTCTTT

j_gene: TRBJ2-3
v_gene: TRBV2
d_gene: TRBD2
abundance: .
CDR3aa: CASRLAGGLEQYF
CDR3nt: TGTGCCAGCAGACTAGCGGGGGGGCTGGAGCAGTATTTT

j_gene: TRBJ1-1
v_gene: TRBV6-5
d_gene: TRBD1
abundance: .
CDR3aa: CASGTGRATEAFF
CDR3nt: TGTGCCAGCGGGACAGGGAGGGCCACTGAAGCTTTCTTT

j_gene: TRBJ2-3
v_gene: TRBV11-2
d_gene: TRBD2
abundance: once
CDR3aa: CASSLPTSGTDTQYF
CDR3nt: TGTGCCAGCAGCTTACCGACTAGCGGCACAGATACGCAGTATTTT

j_gene: TRBJ1-4
v_gene: TRBV5-1
d_gene: TRBD1
abundance: few
CDR3aa: CASSSLQGSGEKLFF
CDR3nt: TGCGCCAGCAGCTCGCTACAGGGGTCCGGGGAAAAACTGTTTTTT

j_gene: TRBJ1-2
v_gene: TRBV28
d_gene: .
abundance: .
CDR3aa: CASRAMTGPTGYTF
CDR3nt: TGTGCCAGCAGGGCGATGACAGGCCCCACAGGATACACCTTC

j_gene: TRBJ2-3
v_gene: TRBV6-4
d_gene: TRBD2
abundance: once
CDR3aa: CASRLLAGGTDTQYF
CDR3nt: TGTGCCAGCAGACTCCTAGCGGGAGGGACAGATACGCAGTATTTT

j_gene: TRBJ2-2
v_gene: TRBV5-5
d_gene: TRBD1
abundance: .
CDR3aa: CASTWDRGTGELFF
CDR3nt: TGTGCCAGCACCTGGGACAGGGGCACCGGGGAGCTGTTTTTT

j_gene: TRBJ2-1
v_gene: TRBV7-6
d_gene: TRBD2
abundance: .
CDR3aa: CASSPLADFSYNEQFF
CDR3nt: TGTGCCAGCAGCCCTCTAGCGGACTTCTCCTACAATGAGCAGTTCTTC

j_gene: TRBJ1-5
v_gene: TRBV27
d_gene: .
abundance: .
CDR3aa: CASRTAGVNQPQHF
CDR3nt: TGTGCCAGCCGAACCGCCGGGGTTAATCAGCCCCAGCATTTT